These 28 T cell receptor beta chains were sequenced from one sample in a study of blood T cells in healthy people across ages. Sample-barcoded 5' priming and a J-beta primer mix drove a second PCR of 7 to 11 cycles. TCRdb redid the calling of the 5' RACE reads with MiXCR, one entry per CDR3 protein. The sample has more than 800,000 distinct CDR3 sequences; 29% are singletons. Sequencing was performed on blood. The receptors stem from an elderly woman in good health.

DNA for the CDR3: TGTGCCATCAGCAACGCCGGGGGACGGATGGGCGATGAGCAGTTCTTC. Translating it yields CAISNAGGRMGDEQFF. The genes are TRBV10-3 and TRBJ2-1; possibly TRBD2 for D (6 bases). CDR3 length: 16 amino acids. In germline, CDR1 is ENHRY, CDR2 SYGVKD. V was trimmed by 6 bases and J by 8 bases, leaving 23 bases between them.

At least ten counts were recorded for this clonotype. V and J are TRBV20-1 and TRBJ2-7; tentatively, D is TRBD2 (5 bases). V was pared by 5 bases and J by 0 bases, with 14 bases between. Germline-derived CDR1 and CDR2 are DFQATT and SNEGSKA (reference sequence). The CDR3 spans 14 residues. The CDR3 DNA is TGCAGTGCTTACTCCCGGGGTCTCTCCTACGAGCAGTACTTC. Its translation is CSAYSRGLSYEQYF.

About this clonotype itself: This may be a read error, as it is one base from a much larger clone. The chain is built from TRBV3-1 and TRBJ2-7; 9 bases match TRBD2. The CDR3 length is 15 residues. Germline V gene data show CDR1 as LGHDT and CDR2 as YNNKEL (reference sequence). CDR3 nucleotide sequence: TGTGCCAGCAGCCACACCGGGACTAGCTCGTACGGGCAGTACTTC. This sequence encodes CASSHTGTSSYGQYF.

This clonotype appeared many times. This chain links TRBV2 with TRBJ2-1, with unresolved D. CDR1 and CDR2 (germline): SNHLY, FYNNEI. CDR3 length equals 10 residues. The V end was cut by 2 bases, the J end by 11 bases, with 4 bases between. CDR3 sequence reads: CASSERQQFF. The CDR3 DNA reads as TGTGCCAGCAGTGAAAGACAGCAGTTCTTC.

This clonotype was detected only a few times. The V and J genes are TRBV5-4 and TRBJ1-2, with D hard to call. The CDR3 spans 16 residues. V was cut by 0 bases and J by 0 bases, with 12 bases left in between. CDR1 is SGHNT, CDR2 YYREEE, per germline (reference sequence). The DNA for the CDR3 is TGTGCCAGCAGCTTGGAAGGCAGGCGAACTAACTATGGCTACACCTTC. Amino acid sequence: CASSLEGRRTNYGYTF.

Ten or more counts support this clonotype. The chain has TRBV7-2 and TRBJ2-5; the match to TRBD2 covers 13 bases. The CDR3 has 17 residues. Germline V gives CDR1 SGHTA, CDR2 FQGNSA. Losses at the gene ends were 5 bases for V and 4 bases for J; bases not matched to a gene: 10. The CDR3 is CASSPGVLAGGPETQYF. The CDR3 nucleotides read TGTGCCAGCAGCCCGGGGGTACTAGCGGGGGGGCCAGAGACCCAGTACTTC.

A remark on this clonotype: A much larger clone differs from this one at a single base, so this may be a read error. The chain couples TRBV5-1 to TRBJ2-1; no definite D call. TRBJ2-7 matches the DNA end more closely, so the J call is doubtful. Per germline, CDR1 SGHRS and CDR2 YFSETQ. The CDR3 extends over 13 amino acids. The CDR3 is CASSGVVDNEQYF. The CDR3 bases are TGCGCCAGCAGCGGCGTGGTAGACAATGAGCAGTACTTC.

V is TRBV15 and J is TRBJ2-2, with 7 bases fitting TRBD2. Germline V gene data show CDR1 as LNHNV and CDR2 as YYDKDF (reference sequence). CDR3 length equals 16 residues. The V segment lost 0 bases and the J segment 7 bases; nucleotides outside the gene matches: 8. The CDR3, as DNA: TGTGCCACCAGCAGAGAAGTCCTAGCGGCGAACGGGGAGCTGTTTTTT. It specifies CATSREVLAANGELFF.

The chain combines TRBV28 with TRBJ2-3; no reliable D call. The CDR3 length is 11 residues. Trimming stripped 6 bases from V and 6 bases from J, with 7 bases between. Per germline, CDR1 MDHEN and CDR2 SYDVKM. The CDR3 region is CASRGWDTQYF. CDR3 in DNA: TGTGCCAGCAGGGGTTGGGATACGCAGTATTTT.

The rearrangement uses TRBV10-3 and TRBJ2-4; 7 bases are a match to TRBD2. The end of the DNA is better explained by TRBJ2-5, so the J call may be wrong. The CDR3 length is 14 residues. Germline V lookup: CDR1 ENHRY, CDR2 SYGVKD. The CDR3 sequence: CAISEGGGKETQYF. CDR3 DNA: TGTGCCATCAGTGAGGGCGGGGGTAAGGAGACCCAGTACTTC.

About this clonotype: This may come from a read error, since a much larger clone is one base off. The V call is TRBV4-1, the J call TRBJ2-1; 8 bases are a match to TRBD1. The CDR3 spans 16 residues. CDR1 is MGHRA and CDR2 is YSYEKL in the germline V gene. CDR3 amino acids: CTSSQDRTGWYNEQFF. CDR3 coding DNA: TGCACCAGCAGCCAAGATCGGACAGGGTGGTACAATGAGCAGTTCTTC.

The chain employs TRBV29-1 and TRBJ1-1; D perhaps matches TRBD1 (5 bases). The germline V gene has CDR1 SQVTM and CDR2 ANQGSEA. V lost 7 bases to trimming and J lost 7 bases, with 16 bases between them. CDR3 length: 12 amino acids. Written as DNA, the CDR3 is TGCAGCGCTTACAGGACCTGCGGTGAAGCTTTCTTT. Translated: CSAYRTCGEAFF.

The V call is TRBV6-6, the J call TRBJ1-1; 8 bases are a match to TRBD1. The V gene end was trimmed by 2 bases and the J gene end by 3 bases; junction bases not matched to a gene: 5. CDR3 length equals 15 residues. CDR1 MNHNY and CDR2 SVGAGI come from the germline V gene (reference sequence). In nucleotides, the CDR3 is TGTGCCAGCAGTTACGGACAGGGTCTGGACACTGAAGCTTTCTTT. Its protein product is CASSYGQGLDTEAFF.

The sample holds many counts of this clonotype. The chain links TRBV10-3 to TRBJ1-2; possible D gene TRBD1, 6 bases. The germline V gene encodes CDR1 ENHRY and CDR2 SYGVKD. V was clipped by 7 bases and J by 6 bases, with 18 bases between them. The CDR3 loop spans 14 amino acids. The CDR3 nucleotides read TGTGCCATCAAGCCAGGGGCAGGGCGGGATGGCTACACCTTC. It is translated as CAIKPGAGRDGYTF.

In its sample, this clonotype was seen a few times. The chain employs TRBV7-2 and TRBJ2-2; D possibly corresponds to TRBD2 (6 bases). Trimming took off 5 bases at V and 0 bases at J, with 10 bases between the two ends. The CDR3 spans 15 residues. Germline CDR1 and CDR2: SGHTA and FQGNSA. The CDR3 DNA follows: TGTGCCAGCAGCATCGGGACTCCGAACACCGGGGAGCTGTTTTTT. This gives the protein CASSIGTPNTGELFF.

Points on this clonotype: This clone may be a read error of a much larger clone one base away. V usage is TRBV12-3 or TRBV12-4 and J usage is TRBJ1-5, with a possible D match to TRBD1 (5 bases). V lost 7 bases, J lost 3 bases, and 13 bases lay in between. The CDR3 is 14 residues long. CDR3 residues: CASNPGPINQPQHF. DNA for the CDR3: TGTGCCAGCAACCCGGGACCGATCAATCAGCCCCAGCATTTT.

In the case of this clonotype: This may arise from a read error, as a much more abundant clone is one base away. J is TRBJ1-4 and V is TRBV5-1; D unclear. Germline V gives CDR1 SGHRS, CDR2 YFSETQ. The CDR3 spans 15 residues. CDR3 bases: TGCGCCAGCAGCTTGAACTACGGCGATAATGAAAAACGGTTTTTT. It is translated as CASSLNYGDNEKRFF.

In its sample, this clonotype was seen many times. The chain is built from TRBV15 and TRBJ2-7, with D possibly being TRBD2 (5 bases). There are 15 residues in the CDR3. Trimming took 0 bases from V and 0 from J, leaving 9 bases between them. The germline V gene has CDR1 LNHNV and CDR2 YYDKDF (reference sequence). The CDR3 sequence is CATSRDTTISYEQYF. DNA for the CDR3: TGTGCCACCAGCAGAGATACGACTATCTCCTACGAGCAGTACTTC.

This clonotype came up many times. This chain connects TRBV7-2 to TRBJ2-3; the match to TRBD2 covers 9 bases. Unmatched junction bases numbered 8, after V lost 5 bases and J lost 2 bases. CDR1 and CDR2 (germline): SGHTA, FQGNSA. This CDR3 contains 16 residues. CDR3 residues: CASSRGGLANTDTQYF. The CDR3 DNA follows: TGTGCCAGCAGCCGAGGTGGACTAGCGAACACAGATACGCAGTATTTT.

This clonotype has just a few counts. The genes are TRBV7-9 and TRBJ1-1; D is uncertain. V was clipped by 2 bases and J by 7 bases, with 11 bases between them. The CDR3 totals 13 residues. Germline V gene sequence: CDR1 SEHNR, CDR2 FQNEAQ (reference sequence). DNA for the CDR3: TGTGCCAGCAGCTTACGGAGCCCCTATGAAGCTTTCTTT. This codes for CASSLRSPYEAFF.

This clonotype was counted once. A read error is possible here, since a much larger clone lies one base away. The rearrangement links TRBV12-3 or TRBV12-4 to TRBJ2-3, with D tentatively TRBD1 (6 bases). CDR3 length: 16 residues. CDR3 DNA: TGTGCCAGCGGAATAAGGACAGCCTCTAGCACAGATGCGCAGTATTTT. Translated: CASGIRTASSTDAQYF.

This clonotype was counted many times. CDR3 sequence: CSAREGSSYNEQFF. The CDR3 region has the DNA TGCAGTGCTAGGGAGGGAAGCTCCTACAATGAGCAGTTCTTC. This chain joins TRBV20-1 and TRBJ2-1; tentatively, D is TRBD2 (6 bases). This CDR3 spans 14 amino acids. The germline V gene encodes CDR1 DFQATT and CDR2 SNEGSKA (reference sequence). V gave up 3 bases and J gave up 0 bases, with 9 bases separating them.

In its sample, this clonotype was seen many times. The CDR3 region is CATANGQSSYNEQFF. The CDR3 DNA follows: TGTGCCACCGCAAACGGACAGAGCTCCTACAATGAGCAGTTCTTC. The gene calls are TRBV15 and TRBJ2-1, with D maybe TRBD1 (6 bases). Germline V CDR1 and CDR2: LNHNV, YYDKDF (reference sequence). Trimming removed 8 bases from V and 0 bases from J, with 14 bases in between. CDR3 length: 15 residues.

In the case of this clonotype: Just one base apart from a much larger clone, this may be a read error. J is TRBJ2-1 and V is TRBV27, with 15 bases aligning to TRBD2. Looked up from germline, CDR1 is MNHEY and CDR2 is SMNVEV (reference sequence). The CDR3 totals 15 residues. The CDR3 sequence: CAGRTSGGAGNEQFF. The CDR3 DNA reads TGTGCCGGCAGGACTAGCGGGGGGGCCGGTAATGAGCAGTTCTTC.

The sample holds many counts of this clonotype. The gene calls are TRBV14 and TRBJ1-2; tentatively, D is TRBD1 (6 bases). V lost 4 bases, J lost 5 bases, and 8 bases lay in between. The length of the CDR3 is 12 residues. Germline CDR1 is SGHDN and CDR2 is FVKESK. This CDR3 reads CASSRGTYGYTF. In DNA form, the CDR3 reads TGTGCCAGCAGCCGGGGGACATATGGCTACACCTTC.

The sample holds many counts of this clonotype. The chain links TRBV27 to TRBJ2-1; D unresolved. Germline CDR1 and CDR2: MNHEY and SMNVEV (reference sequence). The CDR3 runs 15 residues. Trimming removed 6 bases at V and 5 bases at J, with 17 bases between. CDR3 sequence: CASSPAAIGNNEQFF. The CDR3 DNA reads TGTGCCAGCAGCCCAGCAGCCATTGGGAACAATGAGCAGTTCTTC.

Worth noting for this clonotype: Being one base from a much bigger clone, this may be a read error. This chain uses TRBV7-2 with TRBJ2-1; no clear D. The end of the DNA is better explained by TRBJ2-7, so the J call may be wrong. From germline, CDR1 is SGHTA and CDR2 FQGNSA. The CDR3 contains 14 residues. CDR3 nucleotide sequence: TGTGCCAGCCTCCTGGGCACCTCCTACAATGAGCAGTACTTC. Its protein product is CASLLGTSYNEQYF.

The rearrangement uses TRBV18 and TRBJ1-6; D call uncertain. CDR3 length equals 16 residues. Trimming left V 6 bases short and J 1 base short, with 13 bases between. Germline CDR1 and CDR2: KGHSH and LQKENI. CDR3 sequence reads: CASSPMAGSYNSPLHF. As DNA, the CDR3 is TGTGCCAGCTCTCCAATGGCTGGTTCCTATAATTCACCCCTCCACTTT.